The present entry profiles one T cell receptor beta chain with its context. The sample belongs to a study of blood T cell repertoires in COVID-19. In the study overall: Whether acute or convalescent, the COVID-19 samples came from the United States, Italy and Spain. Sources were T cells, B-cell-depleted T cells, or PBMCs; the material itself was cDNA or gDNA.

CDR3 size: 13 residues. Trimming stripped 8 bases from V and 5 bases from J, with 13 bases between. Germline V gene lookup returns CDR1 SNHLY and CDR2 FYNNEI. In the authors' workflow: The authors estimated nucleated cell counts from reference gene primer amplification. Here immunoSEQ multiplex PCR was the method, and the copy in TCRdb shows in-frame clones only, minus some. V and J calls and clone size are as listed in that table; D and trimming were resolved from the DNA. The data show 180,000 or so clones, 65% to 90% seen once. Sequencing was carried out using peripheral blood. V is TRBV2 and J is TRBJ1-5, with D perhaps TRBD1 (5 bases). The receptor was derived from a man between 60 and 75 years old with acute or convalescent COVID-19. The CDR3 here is CASAAGGDQPQHF. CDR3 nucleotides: TGTGCCAGCGCGGCAGGAGGGGATCAGCCCCAGCATTTT.